This TCR beta chain was recorded in a study of human T cells and chemical hapten exposure. Findings and caveats of the study: DPC sensitization left the count of TCRs above 1 in 1000 unchanged.

TCRdb recomputed calls from the RACE reads with MiXCR, one row per CDR3 protein. The sample holds around 380,000 distinct CDR3 sequences, about 5% seen once. The CDR3 extends over 16 amino acids. V lost 0 bases and J lost 7; bases outside the gene matches: 7. Looked up from germline, CDR1 is GTSNPN and CDR2 is SVGIG (reference sequence). Indicated time point: pre-sensitization, week 0. Treatment defined: therapeutic diphenylcyclopropenone sensitization with weekly scalp DPC. Turning to this clonotype: The antigen is not known.

This chain uses TRBV30 with TRBJ2-1; TRBD2 matches at 12 bases. The TCR comes from a woman aged 18 to 35 with alopecia areata. Some clones in this sample may be carry-over from other donors' samples. The material sequenced was whole blood, taken in connection with sensitization to the hapten diphenylcyclopropenone (DPC). The CDR3 sequence: CAWSVASGGASNEQFF. CDR3 nucleotides: TGTGCCTGGAGTGTCGCTAGCGGGGGGGCTAGTAATGAGCAGTTCTTC.